Following are 7 T cell receptor beta chains from one sample sequenced in a study of T cell responses to AZD1222 COVID-19 vaccine. Here immunoSEQ multiplex PCR was the method, and the copy in TCRdb shows in-frame clones only, minus some. The sample holds some 200,000 clones, approximately 91% seen once. This specimen consisted of peripheral blood, obtained 28 days after the second AZD1222 dose. The receptors here all came from an adult who received the AZD1222 COVID-19 vaccine.

This chain links TRBV3-1 (or the pseudogene TRBV3-2) with TRBJ1-2; D gene ambiguous. The CDR3 consists of 11 residues. The V end lost 5 bases, the J end lost 8 bases, and 9 bases lay between the germline ends. The V gene's germline CDR1 is LGHDT and CDR2 YNNKEL (reference sequence). This CDR3 reads CASSGVGGYTF. The DNA for the CDR3 is TGTGCCAGCAGCGGTGTGGGGGGCTACACCTTC.

V and J are TRBV5-1 and TRBJ1-2, with TRBD1 matching over 12 bases. Germline CDR1 reads SGHRS; CDR2 reads YFSETQ. Trimming removed 3 bases from V and 7 bases from J; junction bases left unmatched: 10. CDR3 length: 16 residues. This chain's CDR3 is CASSWGQGARRSGYTF. The CDR3, as DNA: TGCGCCAGCAGCTGGGGACAGGGGGCGCGAAGAAGTGGCTACACCTTC.

CDR3 in amino acids: CASSLRTGVTF. DNA of the CDR3: TGTGCCAGCAGCCTTCGGACAGGGGTAACCTTC. The chain couples TRBV3-1 (or the pseudogene TRBV3-2) to TRBJ1-2; TRBD1 matches at 9 bases. From germline, CDR1 is LGHDT and CDR2 YNNKEL (reference sequence). The CDR3 runs to 11 residues. Trimming at V came to 4 bases and at J to 14 bases, leaving 5 bases not matched to a gene.

V is TRBV19 and J is TRBJ1-3, with D uncertain. Looked up from germline, CDR1 is LNHDA and CDR2 is SQIVND (reference sequence). This CDR3 spans 18 amino acids. V dropped 3 bases and J dropped 0 bases, with 18 bases sitting between them. The CDR3 bases are TGTGCCAGTAGTATTCCCTTTGGGCAGTCACGCTCTGGAAACACCATATATTTT. This sequence encodes CASSIPFGQSRSGNTIYF.

The rearrangement uses TRBV5-5 and TRBJ1-1; D is unclear. V lost 0 bases, J lost 4 bases, and 7 bases lay in between. CDR1 SGHKS and CDR2 YYEKEE come from the germline V gene (reference sequence). This CDR3 contains 13 residues. The CDR3: CASSLGGSTEAFF. Here the CDR3 DNA reads TGTGCCAGCAGCTTGGGAGGGTCCACTGAAGCTTTCTTT.

The chain is built from TRBV5-1 and TRBJ2-7, with TRBD1 as a possible D gene (5 bases). Per the germline V gene, CDR1 is SGHRS and CDR2 is YFSETQ. The CDR3 loop spans 13 amino acids. V was trimmed by 0 bases and J by 4 bases, leaving 8 bases between them. The CDR3 DNA is TGCGCCAGCAGCTTGGACAGGTCTTACGAGCAGTACTTC. Protein sequence: CASSLDRSYEQYF.

The J gene is TRBJ2-3, the V gene TRBV6-6; D is unclear. Germline assignment: CDR1 MNHNY and CDR2 SVGAGI (reference sequence). The CDR3 is 15 residues long. V lost 5 bases and J lost 0, with 12 bases in between. As DNA, the CDR3 is TGTGCCAGCAGTCCTGTCGGAACTAGCACAGATACGCAGTATTTT. This codes for CASSPVGTSTDTQYF.